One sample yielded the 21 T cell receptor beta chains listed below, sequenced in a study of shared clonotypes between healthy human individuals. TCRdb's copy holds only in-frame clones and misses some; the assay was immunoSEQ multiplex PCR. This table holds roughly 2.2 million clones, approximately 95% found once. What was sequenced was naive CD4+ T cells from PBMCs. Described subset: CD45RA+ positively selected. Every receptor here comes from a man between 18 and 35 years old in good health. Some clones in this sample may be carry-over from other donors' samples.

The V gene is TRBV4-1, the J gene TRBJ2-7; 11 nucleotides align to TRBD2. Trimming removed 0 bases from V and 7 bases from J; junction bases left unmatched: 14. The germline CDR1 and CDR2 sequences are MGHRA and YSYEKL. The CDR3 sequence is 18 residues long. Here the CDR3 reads CASSQESLAGGWGSEQYF. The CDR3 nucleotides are TGCGCCAGCAGCCAAGAGAGTCTAGCGGGAGGTTGGGGTAGTGAGCAGTACTTC.

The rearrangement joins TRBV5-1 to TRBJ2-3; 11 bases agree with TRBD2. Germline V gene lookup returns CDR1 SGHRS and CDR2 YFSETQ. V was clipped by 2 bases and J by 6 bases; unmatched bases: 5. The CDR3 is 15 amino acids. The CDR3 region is CASSFSLAGVDTQYF. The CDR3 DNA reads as TGCGCCAGCAGCTTTTCACTAGCGGGAGTTGATACGCAGTATTTT.

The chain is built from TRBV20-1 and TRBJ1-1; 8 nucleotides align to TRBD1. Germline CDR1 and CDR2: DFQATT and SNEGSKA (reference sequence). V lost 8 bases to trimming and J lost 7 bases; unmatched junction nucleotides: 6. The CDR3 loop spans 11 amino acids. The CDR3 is CSPGTGVEAFF. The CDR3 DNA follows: TGCAGTCCCGGGACAGGCGTTGAAGCTTTCTTT.

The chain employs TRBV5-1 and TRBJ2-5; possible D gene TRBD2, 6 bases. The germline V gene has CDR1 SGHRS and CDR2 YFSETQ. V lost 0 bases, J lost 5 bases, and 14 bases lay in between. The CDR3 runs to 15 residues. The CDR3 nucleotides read TGCGCCAGCAGCTTGGATGCGGGGTTGGGGGAGACCCAGTACTTC. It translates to CASSLDAGLGETQYF. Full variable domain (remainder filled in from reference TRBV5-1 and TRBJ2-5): KAGVTQTPRYLIKTRGQQVTLSCSPISGHRSVSWYQQTPGQGLQFLFEYFSETQRNKGNFPGRFSGRQFSNSRSEMNVSTLELGDSALYLCASSLDAGLGETQYFGPGTRLLVL.

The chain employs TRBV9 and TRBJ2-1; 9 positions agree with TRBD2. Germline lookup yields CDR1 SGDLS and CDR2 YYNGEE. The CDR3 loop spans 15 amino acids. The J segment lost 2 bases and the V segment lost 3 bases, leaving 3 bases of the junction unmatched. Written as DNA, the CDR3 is TGTGCCAGCAGCGCTCGACTAGCGGCCTACAATGAGCAGTTCTTC. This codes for CASSARLAAYNEQFF.

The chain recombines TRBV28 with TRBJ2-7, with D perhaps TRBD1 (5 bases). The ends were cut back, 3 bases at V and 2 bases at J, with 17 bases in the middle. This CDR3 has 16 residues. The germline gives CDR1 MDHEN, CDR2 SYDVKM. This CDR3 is CASSFKIQGSTYEQYF. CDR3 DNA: TGTGCCAGCAGTTTTAAGATTCAGGGTTCTACCTACGAGCAGTACTTC.

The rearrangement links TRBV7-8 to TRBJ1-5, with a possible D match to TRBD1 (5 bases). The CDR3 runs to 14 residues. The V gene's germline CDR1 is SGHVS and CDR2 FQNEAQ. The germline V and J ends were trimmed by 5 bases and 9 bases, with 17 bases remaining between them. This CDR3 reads CASSPGWSGGPQHF. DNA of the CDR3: TGTGCCAGCAGCCCTGGCTGGTCGGGGGGGCCCCAGCATTTT.

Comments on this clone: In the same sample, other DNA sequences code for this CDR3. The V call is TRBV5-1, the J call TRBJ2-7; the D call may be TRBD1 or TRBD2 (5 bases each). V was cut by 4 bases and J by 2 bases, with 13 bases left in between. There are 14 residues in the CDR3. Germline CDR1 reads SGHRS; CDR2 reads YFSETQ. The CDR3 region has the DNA TGCGCCAGCAGCCTAGGGGACCGTACCTACGAGCAGTACTTC. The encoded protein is CASSLGDRTYEQYF.

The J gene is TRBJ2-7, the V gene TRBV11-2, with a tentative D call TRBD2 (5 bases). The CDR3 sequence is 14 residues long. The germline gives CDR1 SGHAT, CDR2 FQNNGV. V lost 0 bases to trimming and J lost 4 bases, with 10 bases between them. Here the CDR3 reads CASSLDGSRYEQYF. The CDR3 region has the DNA TGTGCCAGCAGCTTAGATGGGAGTAGGTACGAGCAGTACTTC. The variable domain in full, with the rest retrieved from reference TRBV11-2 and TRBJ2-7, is EAGVAQSPRYKIIEKRQSVAFWCNPISGHATLYWYQQILGQGPKLLIQFQNNGVVDDSQLPKDRFSAERLKGVDSTLKIQPAKLEDSAVYLCASSLDGSRYEQYFGPGTRLTVT.

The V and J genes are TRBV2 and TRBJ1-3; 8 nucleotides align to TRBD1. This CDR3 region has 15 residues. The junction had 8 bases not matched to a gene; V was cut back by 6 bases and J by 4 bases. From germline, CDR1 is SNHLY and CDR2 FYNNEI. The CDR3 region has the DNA TGTGCCAGCAGACTAACAGGGGGAGCAGGAAACACCATATATTTT. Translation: CASRLTGGAGNTIYF.

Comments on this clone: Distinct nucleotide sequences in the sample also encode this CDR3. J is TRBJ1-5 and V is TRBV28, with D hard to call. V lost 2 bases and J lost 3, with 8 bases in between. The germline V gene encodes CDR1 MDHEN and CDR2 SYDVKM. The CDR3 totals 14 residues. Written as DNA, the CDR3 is TGTGCCAGCAGTTTAGGGCGGTCCAATCAGCCCCAGCATTTT. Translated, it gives CASSLGRSNQPQHF.

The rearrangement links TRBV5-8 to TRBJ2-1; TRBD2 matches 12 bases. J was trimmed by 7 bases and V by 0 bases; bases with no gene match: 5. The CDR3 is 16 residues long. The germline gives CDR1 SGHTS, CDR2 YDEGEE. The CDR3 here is CASSLALLAGGNEQFF. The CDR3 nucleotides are TGTGCCAGCAGCTTGGCCTTACTAGCGGGAGGAAATGAGCAGTTCTTC.

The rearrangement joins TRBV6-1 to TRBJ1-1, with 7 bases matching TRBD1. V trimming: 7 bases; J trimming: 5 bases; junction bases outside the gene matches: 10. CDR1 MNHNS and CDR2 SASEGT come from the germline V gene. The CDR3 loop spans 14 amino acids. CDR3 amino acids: CASTRQGGLTEAFF. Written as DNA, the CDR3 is TGTGCCAGCACCAGACAGGGAGGACTAACTGAAGCTTTCTTT.

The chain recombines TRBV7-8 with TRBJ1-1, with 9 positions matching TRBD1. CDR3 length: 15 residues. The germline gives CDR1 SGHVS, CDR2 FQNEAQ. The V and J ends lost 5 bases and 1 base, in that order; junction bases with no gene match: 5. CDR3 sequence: CASSTPGQGNTEAFF. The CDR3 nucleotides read TGTGCCAGCAGCACCCCGGGACAGGGGAACACTGAAGCTTTCTTT. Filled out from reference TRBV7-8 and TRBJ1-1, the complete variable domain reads GAGVSQSPRYKVAKRGQDVALRCDPISGHVSLFWYQQALGQGPEFLTYFQNEAQLDKSGLPSDRFFAERPEGSVSTLKIQRTQQEDSAVYLCASSTPGQGNTEAFFGQGTRLTVV.

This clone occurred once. In DNA, the CDR3 is TGTGCCAGCTCACCCGGGAGAGCCTCAGCGACTCAGCCCCAGCATTTT. Translating it yields CASSPGRASATQPQHF. This sequence joins TRBV18 and TRBJ1-5; D is unclear. Germline CDR1 KGHSH, CDR2 LQKENI. Between the trimmed V and J ends, which lost 3 bases and 6 bases, there was a span of 18 bases. The CDR3 runs 16 residues.

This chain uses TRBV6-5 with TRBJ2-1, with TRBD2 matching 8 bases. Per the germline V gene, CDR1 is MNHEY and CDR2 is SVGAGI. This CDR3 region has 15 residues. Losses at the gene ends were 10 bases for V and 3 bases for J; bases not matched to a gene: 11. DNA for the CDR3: TGTGCCACCCACCGAAGCGGGAGCGGCTACAATGAGCAGTTCTTC. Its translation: CATHRSGSGYNEQFF.

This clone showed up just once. The DNA of the CDR3 is TGTGCCAGCAGTGAAGTAGGGACAGGGGTCACAGATACGCAGTATTTT. This sequence encodes CASSEVGTGVTDTQYF. The J gene is TRBJ2-3, the V gene TRBV2; 10 nucleotides align to TRBD1. The junction had 3 bases not matched to a gene; V was cut back by 1 base and J by 2 bases. CDR1 is SNHLY, CDR2 FYNNEI, per germline. This CDR3 comprises 16 residues.

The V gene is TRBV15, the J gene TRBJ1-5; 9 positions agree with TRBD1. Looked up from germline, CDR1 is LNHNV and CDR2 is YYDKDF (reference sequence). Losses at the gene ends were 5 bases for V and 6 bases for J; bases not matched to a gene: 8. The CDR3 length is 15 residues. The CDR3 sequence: CATSLDRGKGQPQHF. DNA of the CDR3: TGTGCCACCAGCCTGGACAGGGGAAAAGGTCAGCCCCAGCATTTT.

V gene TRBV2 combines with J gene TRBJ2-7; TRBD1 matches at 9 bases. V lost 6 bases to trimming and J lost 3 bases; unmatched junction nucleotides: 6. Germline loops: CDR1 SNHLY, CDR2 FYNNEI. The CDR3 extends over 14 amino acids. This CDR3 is CASRTGQGIYEQYF. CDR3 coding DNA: TGTGCCAGCAGAACGGGACAGGGAATCTACGAGCAGTACTTC. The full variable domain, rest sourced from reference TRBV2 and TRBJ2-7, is EPEVTQTPSHQVTQMGQEVILRCVPISNHLYFYWYRQILGQKVEFLVSFYNNEISEKSEIFDDQFSVERPDGSNFTLKIRSTKLEDSAMYFCASRTGQGIYEQYFGPGTRLTVT.

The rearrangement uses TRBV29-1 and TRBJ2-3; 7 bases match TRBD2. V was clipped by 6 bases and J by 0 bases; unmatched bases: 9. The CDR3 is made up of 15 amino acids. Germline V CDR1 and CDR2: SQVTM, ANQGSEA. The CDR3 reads CSVLVAGDSTDTQYF. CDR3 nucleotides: TGCAGCGTGCTGGTGGCGGGAGACAGCACAGATACGCAGTATTTT.

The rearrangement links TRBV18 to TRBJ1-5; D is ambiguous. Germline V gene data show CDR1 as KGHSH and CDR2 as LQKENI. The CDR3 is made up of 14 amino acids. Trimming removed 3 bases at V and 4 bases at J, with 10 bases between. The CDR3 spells CASSPMTENQPQHF. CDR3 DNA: TGTGCCAGCTCACCGATGACCGAGAATCAGCCCCAGCATTTT.